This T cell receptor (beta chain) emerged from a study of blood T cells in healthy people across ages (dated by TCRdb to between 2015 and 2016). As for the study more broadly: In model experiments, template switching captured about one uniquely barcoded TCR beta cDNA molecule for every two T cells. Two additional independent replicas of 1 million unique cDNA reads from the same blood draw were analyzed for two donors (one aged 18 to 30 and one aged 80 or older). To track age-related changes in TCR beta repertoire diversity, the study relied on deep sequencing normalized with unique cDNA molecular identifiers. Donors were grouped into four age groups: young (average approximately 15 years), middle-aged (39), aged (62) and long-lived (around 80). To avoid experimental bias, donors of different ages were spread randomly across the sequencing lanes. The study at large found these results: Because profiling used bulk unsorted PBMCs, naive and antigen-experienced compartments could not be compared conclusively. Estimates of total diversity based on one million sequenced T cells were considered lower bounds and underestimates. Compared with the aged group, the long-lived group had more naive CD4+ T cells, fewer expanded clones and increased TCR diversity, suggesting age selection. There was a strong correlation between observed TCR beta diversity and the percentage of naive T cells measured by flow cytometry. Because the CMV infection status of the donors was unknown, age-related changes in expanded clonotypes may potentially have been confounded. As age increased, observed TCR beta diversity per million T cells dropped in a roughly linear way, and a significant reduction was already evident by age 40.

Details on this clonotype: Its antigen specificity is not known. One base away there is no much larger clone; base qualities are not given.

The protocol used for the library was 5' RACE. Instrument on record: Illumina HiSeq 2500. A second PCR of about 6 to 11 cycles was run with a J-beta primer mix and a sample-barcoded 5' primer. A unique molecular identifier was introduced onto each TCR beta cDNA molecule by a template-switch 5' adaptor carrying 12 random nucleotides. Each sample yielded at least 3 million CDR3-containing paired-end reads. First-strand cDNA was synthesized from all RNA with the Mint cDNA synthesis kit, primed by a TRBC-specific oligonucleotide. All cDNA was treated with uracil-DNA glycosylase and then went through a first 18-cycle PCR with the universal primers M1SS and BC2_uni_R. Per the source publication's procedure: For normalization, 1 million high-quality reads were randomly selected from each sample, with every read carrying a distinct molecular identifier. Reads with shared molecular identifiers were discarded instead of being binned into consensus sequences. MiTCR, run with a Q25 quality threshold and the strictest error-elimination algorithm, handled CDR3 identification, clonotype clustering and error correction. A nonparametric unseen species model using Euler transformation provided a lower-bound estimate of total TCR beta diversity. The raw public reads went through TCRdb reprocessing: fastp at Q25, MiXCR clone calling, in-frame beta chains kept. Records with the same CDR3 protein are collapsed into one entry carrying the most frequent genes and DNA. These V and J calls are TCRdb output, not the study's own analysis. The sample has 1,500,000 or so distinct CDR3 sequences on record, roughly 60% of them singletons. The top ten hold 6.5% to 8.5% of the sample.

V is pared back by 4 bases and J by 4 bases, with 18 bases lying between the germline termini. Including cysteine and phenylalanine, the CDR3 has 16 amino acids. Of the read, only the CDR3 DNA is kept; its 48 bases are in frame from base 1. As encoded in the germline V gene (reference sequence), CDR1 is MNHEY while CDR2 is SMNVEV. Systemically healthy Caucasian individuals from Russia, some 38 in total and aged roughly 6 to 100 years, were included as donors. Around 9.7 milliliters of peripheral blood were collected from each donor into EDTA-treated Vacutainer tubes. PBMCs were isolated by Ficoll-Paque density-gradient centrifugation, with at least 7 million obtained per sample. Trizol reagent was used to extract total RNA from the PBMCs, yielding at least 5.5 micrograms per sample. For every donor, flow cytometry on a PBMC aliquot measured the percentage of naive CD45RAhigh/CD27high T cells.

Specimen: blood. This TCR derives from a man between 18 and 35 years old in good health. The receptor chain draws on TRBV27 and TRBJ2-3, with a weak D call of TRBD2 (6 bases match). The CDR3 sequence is CASSSDPVEGADTQYF. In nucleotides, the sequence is TGTGCCAGCAGTTCCGACCCTGTGGAGGGTGCAGATACGCAGTATTTT.